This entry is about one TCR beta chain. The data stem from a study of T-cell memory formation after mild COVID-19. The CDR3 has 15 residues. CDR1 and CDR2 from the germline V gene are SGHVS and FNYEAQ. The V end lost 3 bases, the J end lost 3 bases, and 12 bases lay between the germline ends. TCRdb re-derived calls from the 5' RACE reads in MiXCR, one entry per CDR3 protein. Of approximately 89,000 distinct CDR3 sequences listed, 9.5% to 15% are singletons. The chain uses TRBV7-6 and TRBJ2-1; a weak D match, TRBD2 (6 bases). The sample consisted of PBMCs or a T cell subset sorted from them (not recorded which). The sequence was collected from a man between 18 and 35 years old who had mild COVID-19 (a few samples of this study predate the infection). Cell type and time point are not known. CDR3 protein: CASSFGGAYYNEQFF. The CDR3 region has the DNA TGTGCCAGCAGCTTTGGCGGGGCTTACTACAATGAGCAGTTCTTC.